Presented here are 6 T cell receptor beta chains from one specimen sequenced in a study of blood T cells in healthy people across ages (dated by TCRdb to 2013 to 2016). Libraries were constructed by 5' RACE. Instrument on record: Illumina HiSeq 2500. A second PCR of roughly 7 to 12 cycles was performed with a sample-barcoded 5' primer and a J-beta primer mix. TCRdb took the public reads, trimmed them with fastp at Q25, ran MiXCR for clone calling and kept in-frame beta chains. Rows with one shared CDR3 protein collapse into an entry with the most common genes and DNA. This sample gives about 1.8 million distinct CDR3 sequences in total; about 50% of them show up just once. The ten largest clonotypes hold roughly 2.1% of the sample. The specimen was blood. The receptors come from a woman aged 40 to 50 in good health.

As for this clonotype: A read error may produce the germline difference seen at one junction end. The chain is built from TRBV7-3 and TRBJ2-1, with D perhaps being TRBD1 or TRBD2 (5 bases each). This CDR3 contains 14 residues. The germline gives CDR1 SGHTA, CDR2 FQGTGA. The CDR3 region has the DNA TGTGCCAGCAGCTTAAGGTACCGGGACGATGAGCAGTTTTTC. Translation: CASSLRYRDDEQFF.

The chain couples TRBV12-3 or TRBV12-4 to TRBJ1-4, with 7 nucleotides matching TRBD1. The CDR3 is 14 amino acids. Unmatched junction bases numbered 8, after V lost 6 bases and J lost 7 bases. The CDR3: CASRNRGGGEKLFF. The CDR3 DNA reads as TGTGCCAGCAGAAACAGGGGCGGAGGTGAAAAACTGTTTTTT.

This clonotype was counted only a few times. The rearrangement links TRBV29-1 to TRBJ2-1; D gene uncertain. The CDR3 totals 11 residues. Trimming cost V 1 base and J 8 bases, with 6 bases left between them. From germline, CDR1 is SQVTM and CDR2 ANQGSEA. The chain's CDR3 is CSVEVTDEQFF. DNA for the CDR3: TGCAGCGTTGAAGTAACTGATGAGCAGTTCTTC.

The chain is built from TRBV6-5 and TRBJ1-6; no clear D gene. The CDR3 has 15 amino acids. In germline, CDR1 is MNHEY, CDR2 SVGAGI. V was shortened by 6 bases and J by 5 bases, with 14 bases between the two germline ends. The CDR3 spells CASSPSGPDNSPLHF. The CDR3 DNA reads TGTGCCAGCAGCCCTTCCGGGCCCGATAATTCACCCCTCCACTTT.

The V and J genes are TRBV27 and TRBJ2-5; 10 bases fit TRBD2. The CDR3 length is 15 residues. In germline, CDR1 is MNHEY, CDR2 SMNVEV (reference sequence). V dropped 6 bases and J dropped 5; count of bases not matched to a gene: 9. The CDR3 protein is CASSRWLAGVETQYF. CDR3 sequence (DNA): TGTGCCAGCAGCCGATGGCTAGCGGGGGTGGAGACCCAGTACTTC.

Only a few counts were recorded for this clonotype. The chain links TRBV20-1 to TRBJ2-1; 12 bases map to TRBD2. Germline CDR1 and CDR2: DFQATT and SNEGSKA (reference sequence). Losses at the gene ends were 6 bases for V and 8 bases for J; bases not matched to a gene: 14. There are 16 residues in the CDR3. The CDR3 spells CSATGTSGRLRDEQFF. In nucleotides, the CDR3 is TGCAGTGCCACCGGGACTAGCGGGCGGTTAAGGGATGAGCAGTTCTTC.